This T cell receptor beta chain was retrieved from a study of T cells in Graves' hyperthyroidism and ophthalmopathy. This clonotype was observed a few times. There were TCR beta CDR3 regions amplified from RNA transcripts. HTBI primers were used for first-round RT-PCR of the TCR CDR3. From the multiplex PCR reads, TCRdb called clonotypes with MiXCR, one entry per CDR3 protein. The table lists under 350,000 distinct CDR3 sequences, 15% to 20% of them singletons. V lost 2 bases to trimming and J lost 3 bases, with 20 bases between them. The length of the CDR3 is 17 residues. Germline V gene lookup returns CDR1 MNHEY and CDR2 SVGAGI. The PBMCs were sourced from fresh peripheral blood (about 9.6 ml).

Sample: blood. The chain joins TRBV6-5 to TRBJ2-7; perhaps TRBD1 as D (5 bases). This clonotype was sampled from a woman aged 55-69 years with Graves' ophthalmopathy. CDR3 coding DNA: TGTGCCAGCAGTTACCTTGGGGCCCCTGGGCCTAACTACGAGCAGTACTTC. This encodes CASSYLGAPGPNYEQYF.